Presented here are 32 T cell receptor beta chains from one specimen sequenced in a study of blood T cells in healthy people across ages. For the second PCR, which ran for 7 to 11 cycles, a sample-barcoded 5' primer and a J-beta primer mix were used. TCRdb used MiXCR to reprocess the 5' RACE reads, holding one entry per CDR3 protein. The sample comprises 630,000 or so distinct CDR3 sequences, 32% of which are singletons, and roughly 14% rests with the top ten. The material sequenced was blood. The receptors stem from a woman of 80 years or more in good health.

This clonotype was recorded many times. One junction end disagrees with the germline gene, perhaps due to a read error. This chain links TRBV5-1 with TRBJ2-3; perhaps D is TRBD1 or TRBD2 (6 bases each). CDR1 is SGHRS, CDR2 YFSETQ, per germline. The CDR3 has 12 residues. In DNA form, the CDR3 reads TGTGCCTCCTCGAGGGGGGCAGATACGCAGTATTTT. This translates into CASSRGADTQYF.

This chain uses TRBV6-6 with TRBJ2-7; D possibly uses TRBD1 or TRBD2 (5 bases each). Trimming removed 2 bases at V and 7 bases at J, with 18 bases between. Germline loops: CDR1 MNHNY, CDR2 SVGAGI (reference sequence). The CDR3 contains 15 residues. The CDR3 sequence is CASSYRRGPYNEQYF. The CDR3 DNA reads as TGTGCCAGCAGTTACAGACGGGGCCCCTACAATGAGCAGTACTTC.

This clonotype has a count of ten or more. V usage is TRBV5-1 and J usage is TRBJ1-1, with unresolved D. V was pared by 1 base and J by 0 bases, with 16 bases between. From germline, CDR1 is SGHRS and CDR2 YFSETQ. This CDR3 has 17 residues. The CDR3 spells CASSLIPGSILNTEAFF. The CDR3 DNA reads TGCGCCAGCAGCTTGATTCCGGGTTCCATTTTGAACACTGAAGCTTTCTTT.

A word on this clonotype: A clone one base away is much larger, so this may be a read error. The chain has TRBV5-1 and TRBJ2-1, with a tentative D call TRBD1 (5 bases). Near its end, the DNA agrees better with TRBJ2-7, so the J call may be wrong. This CDR3 region has 14 residues. In germline, CDR1 is SGHRS, CDR2 YFSETQ. CDR3 DNA sequence: TGCGCCAGCAGCGCTAGACAGTTATACAATGAGCAGTACTTC. Its translation is CASSARQLYNEQYF.

CDR3 DNA: TGCAGTGCTAATGAGGGCGATGAGCAGTTCTTC. Its translation: CSANEGDEQFF. This chain uses TRBV20-1 with TRBJ2-1; weak D call: TRBD2 (5 bases). Germline V gives CDR1 DFQATT, CDR2 SNEGSKA (reference sequence). The CDR3 consists of 11 residues. The V and J ends lost 4 bases and 8 bases respectively, with 9 bases between them.

This clonotype has a count of ten or more. The gene calls are TRBV20-1 and TRBJ2-3, with 10 bases lining up with TRBD2. The germline gives CDR1 DFQATT, CDR2 SNEGSKA (reference sequence). The CDR3 length is 17 residues. Trimming cost V 2 bases and J 2 bases; bases outside gene matches: 10. The CDR3 reads CSARPILAGDFTDTQYF. CDR3 nucleotide sequence: TGCAGTGCTAGACCCATCCTAGCGGGGGATTTCACAGATACGCAGTATTTT.

A word on this clonotype: A much more abundant neighbour one base away suggests this may be a read error. The chain has TRBV6-1 and TRBJ2-1, with 10 bases matching TRBD2. Germline V gives CDR1 MNHNS, CDR2 SASEGT. V trimming: 6 bases; J trimming: 8 bases; junction bases outside the gene matches: 7. The CDR3 runs to 14 residues. The chain's CDR3 is CASREGTSEDEQFF. CDR3 in DNA: TGTGCCAGCAGGGAGGGGACTAGCGAGGATGAGCAGTTCTTC.

This clonotype showed up many times. The CDR3 bases are TGTGCCAGCAGTGAATTTCTCCACACCTTC. The encoded protein is CASSEFLHTF. The chain has TRBV6-1 and TRBJ1-2; the D is unclear. The CDR3 spans 10 residues. The V and J ends lost 2 bases and 12 bases respectively, with 7 bases between them. Per germline, CDR1 MNHNS and CDR2 SASEGT.

As regards this clonotype: A much larger clone differs from this one at a single base, so this may be a read error. V gene TRBV4-2 combines with J gene TRBJ2-1; TRBD2 matches 7 bases. The germline V gene encodes CDR1 LGHNA and CDR2 YNFKEQ. CDR3 size: 15 residues. The ends lost 4 bases at V and 4 bases at J; junction bases unmatched: 7. The CDR3 DNA reads TGTGCCAGCAGCCTAGAGCGGGGAGAATACAATGAGCAGTTCTTC. Its translation: CASSLERGEYNEQFF.

This clonotype was detected ten times or more. The CDR3 sequence: CASTPGQGALKGGYTF. DNA of the CDR3: TGTGCCAGCACTCCTGGACAGGGGGCGTTAAAGGGTGGCTACACCTTC. The chain has TRBV6-5 and TRBJ1-2; 11 nucleotides line up with TRBD1. V lost 7 bases to trimming and J lost 7 bases; unmatched junction nucleotides: 14. Germline CDR1 reads MNHEY; CDR2 reads SVGAGI. The CDR3 is 16 amino acids.

V is TRBV27 and J is TRBJ1-4; D is possibly TRBD1 (5 bases). Germline-derived CDR1 and CDR2 are MNHEY and SMNVEV (reference sequence). V was trimmed by 4 bases and J by 5 bases, leaving 20 bases between them. The CDR3 is 17 amino acids. The CDR3 region has the DNA TGTGCCAGCAGTTGGAGCCAAACCGGGACTGCGAATGAAAAACTGTTTTTT. Amino acids: CASSWSQTGTANEKLFF.

This clonotype showed up just once. The rearrangement links TRBV5-1 to TRBJ1-1, with a possible D match to TRBD1 (6 bases). CDR3 length: 17 residues. The germline V gene has CDR1 SGHRS and CDR2 YFSETQ. The V end lost 0 bases, the J end lost 0 bases, and 15 bases lay between the germline ends. The CDR3 region has the DNA TGCGCCAGCAGCTTGGGTACAGGGACACTAATGAACACTGAAGCTTTCTTT. Its protein product is CASSLGTGTLMNTEAFF. The variable domain in full, completed from reference TRBV5-1 and TRBJ1-1, reads KAGVTQTPRYLIKTRGQQVTLSCSPISGHRSVSWYQQTPGQGLQFLFEYFSETQRNKGNFPGRFSGRQFSNSRSEMNVSTLELGDSALYLCASSLGTGTLMNTEAFFGQGTRLTVV.

This clonotype was seen a single time. The chain links TRBV20-1 to TRBJ2-7, with TRBD1 identical over 8 bases. Germline V gene sequence: CDR1 DFQATT, CDR2 SNEGSKA (reference sequence). V dropped 4 bases and J dropped 4; count of bases not matched to a gene: 9. CDR3 size: 14 residues. CDR3 sequence: CSAIGDRSNYEQYF. The CDR3 DNA sequence: TGCAGTGCTATCGGGGACAGGAGTAATTACGAGCAGTACTTC.

This clonotype was observed at least ten times. This chain joins TRBV5-1 and TRBJ2-7; 7 bases line up with TRBD1. Looked up from germline, CDR1 is SGHRS and CDR2 is YFSETQ. The CDR3 sequence is 14 residues long. V trimming: 4 bases; J trimming: 2 bases; junction bases outside the gene matches: 6. The CDR3 loop reads CASSPQGLTYEQYF. The CDR3 coding sequence is TGCGCCAGCAGCCCACAGGGGCTCACCTACGAGCAGTACTTC.

A note on this clonotype: This sequence may be a read error, since a much larger clone differs from it by one base. This chain links TRBV7-3 with TRBJ2-5; 11 nucleotides line up with TRBD1. The CDR3 is 13 amino acids. CDR1 is SGHTA and CDR2 is FQGTGA in the germline V gene. V shed 5 bases, J shed 11 bases, and the junction held 7 bases outside the gene matches. The CDR3 region is CASSRDRGTVQYF. In DNA, the CDR3 is TGTGCCAGCAGCCGGGACAGGGGGACCGTGCAGTACTTC.

This clonotype was seen ten or more times. The rearrangement links TRBV14 to TRBJ2-7; no definite D call. The V gene's germline CDR1 is SGHDN and CDR2 FVKESK. The CDR3 has 15 residues. V gave up 4 bases and J gave up 7 bases, with 20 bases separating them. The CDR3 spells CASSPQGFYSDEQYF. In DNA, the CDR3 is TGTGCCAGCAGCCCCCAAGGTTTCTATTCGGATGAGCAGTACTTC. Complete variable domain (other parts from reference TRBV14 and TRBJ2-7): EAGVTQFPSHSVIEKGQTVTLRCDPISGHDNLYWYRRVMGKEIKFLLHFVKESKQDESGMPNNRFLAERTGGTYSTLKVQPAELEDSGVYFCASSPQGFYSDEQYFGPGTRLTVT.

Notes on this clonotype: A much larger clone is a single base away; this may be a read error. V and J are TRBV12-3 or TRBV12-4 and TRBJ2-1, with D perhaps TRBD1 (6 bases). The CDR3 has 11 amino acids. The CDR3 DNA sequence: TGTACCAGCAGGCAGGGGCTTGAGCAGTTCTTC. Its translation is CTSRQGLEQFF.

This clonotype was seen a handful of times. The rearrangement uses TRBV20-1 and TRBJ1-4, with TRBD1 identical over 10 bases. The trim removed 6 bases at V and 6 bases at J, leaving 4 bases unmatched. The CDR3 has 13 residues. Germline-derived CDR1 and CDR2 are DFQATT and SNEGSKA (reference sequence). As DNA, the CDR3 is TGCAGTGCGCCCGGACAGGGGGATGAAAAACTGTTTTTT. This gives the protein CSAPGQGDEKLFF.

This clonotype was seen ten or more times. V and J are TRBV7-9 and TRBJ2-7; D not resolved. V was pared by 4 bases and J by 2 bases, with 6 bases between. CDR1 and CDR2 from the germline V gene are SEHNR and FQNEAQ (reference sequence). This CDR3 is built from 12 residues. The CDR3 DNA reads as TGTGCCAGCAGCTCTTCGGCCTACGAGCAGTACTTC. Translated, it gives CASSSSAYEQYF.

V usage is TRBV20-1 and J usage is TRBJ1-1, with a tentative D call TRBD1 (6 bases). The V end lost 3 bases, the J end lost 5 bases, and 16 bases lay between the germline ends. CDR3 length: 14 residues. Germline V gene data show CDR1 as DFQATT and CDR2 as SNEGSKA (reference sequence). The CDR3 DNA follows: TGCAGTGCTAGTACGCCGGGGGCTCGTACTGAAGCTTTCTTT. As protein: CSASTPGARTEAFF.

Ten or more counts support this clonotype. The V and J genes are TRBV5-5 and TRBJ2-1; possible D gene TRBD2, 5 bases. Trimming removed 5 bases at V and 0 bases at J, with 15 bases between. The germline V gene has CDR1 SGHKS and CDR2 YYEKEE (reference sequence). The CDR3 has 16 residues. Here the CDR3 reads CASRPLGGSSYNEQFF. The CDR3 nucleotides are TGTGCCAGCAGACCCTTAGGTGGGAGCTCCTACAATGAGCAGTTCTTC.

This clonotype appeared many times. V is TRBV7-2 and J is TRBJ1-4; D is ambiguous. Trimming took off 5 bases at V and 3 bases at J, with 10 bases between the two ends. The germline V gene has CDR1 SGHTA and CDR2 FQGNSA. The CDR3 contains 14 residues. CDR3 nucleotide sequence: TGTGCCAGCAGCCCGTGGGTCGCTAATGAAAAACTGTTTTTT. It is translated as CASSPWVANEKLFF.

There are many counts of this clonotype. The chain joins TRBV20-1 to TRBJ1-2; D unresolved. The CDR3 consists of 13 residues. Germline CDR1 and CDR2: DFQATT and SNEGSKA (reference sequence). Trimming cost V 2 bases and J 2 bases, with 9 bases left between them. CDR3 sequence: CSARIQLNYGYTF. The CDR3 DNA is TGCAGTGCTAGAATTCAGTTAAACTATGGCTACACCTTC.

The V and J genes are TRBV5-1 and TRBJ2-1; possible D gene TRBD2, 6 bases. CDR1 and CDR2 (germline): SGHRS, YFSETQ. Trimming shortened V by 1 base and J by 0 bases, and 14 bases separated the two germline ends. This CDR3 is built from 17 residues. The CDR3 DNA reads TGCGCCAGCAGCTTGACTAGCCCTGTTACCTCCTACAATGAGCAGTTCTTC. Its translation: CASSLTSPVTSYNEQFF.

This clonotype occurred many times. This sequence joins TRBV3-1 and TRBJ2-2, with 8 bases that match TRBD1. V lost 4 bases, J lost 1 base, and 5 bases stayed unmatched. The CDR3 is 16 residues long. Per germline, CDR1 LGHDT and CDR2 YNNKEL (reference sequence). The CDR3 bases are TGTGCCAGCAGCCTACGACAGGGGATGAACACCGGGGAGCTGTTTTTT. This codes for CASSLRQGMNTGELFF.

The J gene is TRBJ1-2, the V gene TRBV6-5; D is unresolved. There are 16 residues in the CDR3. Germline CDR1 is MNHEY and CDR2 is SVGAGI. V lost 6 bases and J lost 8, with 25 bases in between. In nucleotides, the CDR3 is TGTGCCAGCAGGAGTGTCACCAAGAGAACTCCAGAGGGCTACACCTTC. This gives the protein CASRSVTKRTPEGYTF.

This clonotype was observed many times. This chain connects TRBV7-6 to TRBJ1-2; D is unresolved. Trimming pared 0 bases from V and 2 bases from J, leaving 7 bases between. The germline V gene encodes CDR1 SGHVS and CDR2 FNYEAQ. The CDR3 consists of 14 residues. The CDR3 spells CASSLAVGNYGYTF. CDR3 DNA sequence: TGTGCCAGCAGCTTAGCGGTGGGGAACTATGGCTACACCTTC.

This chain uses TRBV7-2 with TRBJ2-3; TRBD2 might be the D (5 bases). Trimming shortened V by 8 bases and J by 2 bases, and 17 bases separated the two germline ends. This CDR3 has 15 residues. Germline-derived CDR1 and CDR2 are SGHTA and FQGNSA. The CDR3 DNA reads as TGTGCCAGCCAGCCGTTAGCGCCTTACACAGATACGCAGTATTTT. It encodes CASQPLAPYTDTQYF.

This clonotype was detected only a few times. A much larger clone differs from this one at a single base, so this may be a read error. The V and J genes are TRBV28 and TRBJ2-4; TRBD1 matches 9 bases. V shed 5 bases and J 13 bases; nucleotides not matched to a gene: 15. Germline assignment: CDR1 MDHEN and CDR2 SYDVKM. The CDR3 contains 15 residues. The chain's CDR3 is CASSPSGQGQEAQYF. DNA of the CDR3: TGTGCCAGCAGTCCGTCAGGACAGGGGCAAGAGGCCCAGTACTTC.

The chain carries TRBV10-3 and TRBJ1-2, with D possibly TRBD1 on 6 matching bases. The CDR3 spans 13 residues. The germline V gene encodes CDR1 ENHRY and CDR2 SYGVKD. The V and J ends lost 7 bases and 2 bases respectively, with 11 bases between them. CDR3 in amino acids: CAITSTGNYGYTF. The CDR3 region has the DNA TGTGCCATCACCTCGACAGGAAACTATGGCTACACCTTC.

This clonotype was picked up many times. The rearrangement uses TRBV9 and TRBJ2-1, with 9 nucleotides matching TRBD1. The V gene's germline CDR1 is SGDLS and CDR2 YYNGEE. Trimming took 3 bases from V and 0 from J; bases not matched to a gene: 4. The CDR3 contains 16 residues. CDR3 protein: CASSEGQGSSYNEQFF. In DNA, the CDR3 is TGTGCCAGCAGCGAGGGACAGGGTAGCTCCTACAATGAGCAGTTCTTC.

The sample holds many counts of this clonotype. This chain connects TRBV18 to TRBJ2-7, with D hard to call. The CDR3 is 14 amino acids. With 3 bases removed from V and 2 bases from J, the gap between germline ends came to 11 bases. Per the germline V gene, CDR1 is KGHSH and CDR2 is LQKENI. The CDR3 DNA reads as TGTGCCAGCTCACCCAGCAGGATTCCCTACGAGCAGTACTTC. Its translation: CASSPSRIPYEQYF.